The 16 T cell receptor beta chains given below trace back to one sample, sequenced in a study of graft-versus-host responses after intestinal transplantation. TCRdb's copy holds only in-frame clones and misses some; the assay was immunoSEQ multiplex PCR. This sample yields tens of thousands of clones, of which 90% to 95% are seen a single time; 0.35% to 0.45% belongs to the top ten. These receptors' antigens are unknown. This sample comprised unstimulated CD4+ T cells sorted from spleen or lymph node cells, obtained before transplant. These receptors were obtained from a human donor who was the organ donor for an intestinal transplant.

The rearrangement links TRBV19 to TRBJ1-2, with D perhaps TRBD1 (5 bases). Germline CDR1 and CDR2: LNHDA and SQIVND (reference sequence). The CDR3 has 15 amino acids. The germline V and J ends were trimmed by 10 bases and 2 bases, with 20 bases remaining between them. DNA of the CDR3: TGTGCCACCCTGCTAACAGGCGGCGTGAACTATGGCTACACCTTC. This gives the protein CATLLTGGVNYGYTF.

The chain employs TRBV7-6 and TRBJ2-1; TRBD1 agrees at 8 bases. J lost 9 bases, V lost 3 bases, and 10 bases had no gene match. Germline CDR1 is SGHVS and CDR2 is FNYEAQ. The CDR3 covers 15 residues. CDR3 loop: CASSFYAGGLAEQFF. The CDR3 bases are TGTGCCAGCAGCTTTTACGCAGGGGGCCTTGCTGAGCAGTTCTTC.

This clone was recorded once. This chain connects TRBV5-4 to TRBJ2-2, with D unresolved. Trimming took 6 bases from V and 5 from J, leaving 14 bases between them. Germline V gene lookup returns CDR1 SGHNT and CDR2 YYREEE (reference sequence). The CDR3 consists of 14 residues. CDR3 region: CASTKARKTGELFF. The CDR3 DNA sequence: TGTGCCAGCACCAAGGCCCGGAAAACCGGGGAGCTGTTTTTT.

This clone has only one observation. The gene calls are TRBV7-8 and TRBJ2-2; D is uncertain. The germline V gene has CDR1 SGHVS and CDR2 FQNEAQ. V lost 0 bases and J 6 bases, leaving 11 bases between the germline ends. The CDR3 contains 15 residues. Written as DNA, the CDR3 is TGTGCCAGCAGCTTAGCGGGCAGGTTGCCCGGGGAGCTGTTTTTT. Protein product: CASSLAGRLPGELFF.

Turning to this clone: The same CDR3 arises from other DNA sequences in this sample as well. The chain combines TRBV7-2 with TRBJ2-4; 10 bases are a match to TRBD2. The CDR3 spans 14 residues. V gave up 2 bases and J gave up 9 bases; unmatched junction bases: 4. The germline gives CDR1 SGHTA, CDR2 FQGNSA. In DNA form, the CDR3 reads TGTGCCAGCAGCTTAAAACTAGCGGGGACCATTCAGTACTTC. Protein product: CASSLKLAGTIQYF.

The chain combines TRBV5-4 with TRBJ2-5; the D is unclear. CDR3 length equals 14 residues. Trimming left V 2 bases short and J 2 bases short, with 10 bases between. The germline gives CDR1 SGHNT, CDR2 YYREEE (reference sequence). The CDR3 region has the DNA TGTGCCAGCAGCTTCATCGGCAGACAAGAGACCCAGTACTTC. Its protein is CASSFIGRQETQYF.

The V and J genes are TRBV4-1 and TRBJ1-1; D is unclear. The germline V gene has CDR1 MGHRA and CDR2 YSYEKL. Trimming removed 1 base at V and 2 bases at J, with 8 bases between. CDR3 length: 14 amino acids. This CDR3 is CASSQGAKNTEAFF. DNA of the CDR3: TGCGCCAGCAGCCAAGGGGCCAAAAACACTGAAGCTTTCTTT.

CDR3 coding DNA: TGTGCCAGTGTGGACAGACTGAACACTGAAGCTTTCTTT. Translated, it gives CASVDRLNTEAFF. V gene TRBV19 combines with J gene TRBJ1-1; D is perhaps TRBD1 (6 bases). The germline CDR1 and CDR2 sequences are LNHDA and SQIVND (reference sequence). V lost 8 bases, J lost 0 bases, and 10 bases lay in between. There are 13 residues in the CDR3.

The rearrangement uses TRBV7-9 and TRBJ2-6, with D hard to call. The V and J ends lost 7 bases and 2 bases respectively, with 15 bases between them. The length of the CDR3 is 16 residues. Germline V gene sequence: CDR1 SEHNR, CDR2 FQNEAQ (reference sequence). The CDR3: CASTKPTRAGANVLTF. DNA of the CDR3: TGTGCCAGCACTAAACCCACACGGGCTGGGGCCAACGTCCTGACTTTC.

The chain joins TRBV7-9 to TRBJ2-3; a possible D gene is TRBD1 (6 bases). V lost 1 base to trimming and J lost 3 bases, with 11 bases between them. The CDR3 has 15 residues. The germline V gene has CDR1 SEHNR and CDR2 FQNEAQ (reference sequence). The CDR3 bases are TGTGCCAGCAGCTTAGACAGGGTGGGGACAGATACGCAGTATTTT. The encoded protein is CASSLDRVGTDTQYF. Together with reference TRBV7-9 and TRBJ2-3, the CDR3 gives the full variable domain: DTGVSQNPRHKITKRGQNVTFRCDPISEHNRLYWYRQTLGQGPEFLTYFQNEAQLEKSRLLSDRFSAERPKGSFSTLEIQRTEQGDSAMYLCASSLDRVGTDTQYFGPGTRLTVL.

The chain uses TRBV19 and TRBJ1-1, with TRBD1 as a possible D gene (5 bases). The CDR3 has 13 residues. The germline V gene encodes CDR1 LNHDA and CDR2 SQIVND (reference sequence). The V end was cut by 6 bases, the J end by 4 bases, with 12 bases between. The CDR3 nucleotides are TGTGCCAGTAGAATTACAGGTAGCACTGAAGCTTTCTTT. It translates to CASRITGSTEAFF.

This chain connects TRBV25-1 to TRBJ1-4, with 8 bases identical to TRBD1. This CDR3 contains 12 residues. Germline CDR1 is MGHDK and CDR2 is SYGVNS. Trimming at V came to 4 bases and at J to 10 bases, leaving 2 bases not matched to a gene. The CDR3 protein is CASSVTGAKLFF. CDR3 coding DNA: TGTGCCAGCAGTGTGACAGGGGCAAAACTGTTTTTT. Based on the CDR3 plus reference TRBV25-1 and TRBJ1-4, the full variable domain is EADIYQTPRYLVIGTGKKITLECSQTMGHDKMYWYQQDPGMELHLIHYSYGVNSTEKGDLSSESTVSRIRTEHFPLTLESARPSHTSQYLCASSVTGAKLFFGSGTQLSVL.

V gene TRBV6-5 combines with J gene TRBJ2-7; D is possibly TRBD2 (6 bases). V was clipped by 6 bases and J by 0 bases, with 9 bases between them. Looked up from germline, CDR1 is MNHEY and CDR2 is SVGAGI. This CDR3 is built from 13 residues. CDR3 in DNA: TGTGCCAGCAGACTGCGGGACTCCTACGAGCAGTACTTC. Translated, it gives CASRLRDSYEQYF.

Concerning this clone: Relative to the germline gene, one junction end is altered; a read error may explain this. This chain uses TRBV10-3 with TRBJ2-5; 9 nucleotides align to TRBD1. Germline V gene sequence: CDR1 ENHRY, CDR2 SYGVKD. This CDR3 comprises 13 residues. CDR3 sequence: CAVSTGGVETQYF. CDR3 bases: TGTGCCGTCAGTACAGGGGGCGTAGAGACCCAGTACTTC.

This clone is a singleton in its sample. This chain uses TRBV14 with TRBJ1-4; D not resolved. CDR1 is SGHDN and CDR2 is FVKESK in the germline V gene. V was shortened by 6 bases and J by 11 bases, with 16 bases between the two germline ends. CDR3 length: 13 residues. The CDR3 DNA sequence: TGTGCCAGCAGTCAAATGGACCGGGCCAAACTGTTTTTT. Translation: CASSQMDRAKLFF. The variable domain in full, with the rest retrieved from reference TRBV14 and TRBJ1-4, is EAGVTQFPSHSVIEKGQTVTLRCDPISGHDNLYWYRRVMGKEIKFLLHFVKESKQDESGMPNNRFLAERTGGTYSTLKVQPAELEDSGVYFCASSQMDRAKLFFGSGTQLSVL.

The chain is built from TRBV5-1 and TRBJ2-5; D might be TRBD2 (7 bases). From germline, CDR1 is SGHRS and CDR2 YFSETQ. V lost 4 bases and J 5 bases, leaving 12 bases between the germline ends. The CDR3 spans 13 residues. The CDR3 DNA follows: TGCGCCAGCAGCGTCGGGGGGCGGGAGACCCAGTACTTC. Protein sequence: CASSVGGRETQYF.